The 19 T cell receptor beta chains below come from one sample, sequenced in a study of T cell responses to AZD1222 COVID-19 vaccine. Profiling relied on immunoSEQ multiplex PCR, and the TCRdb table lists in-frame clones only, not all of them. The data contain some 130,000 clones, 85% to 95% of them singletons. The sequenced sample was peripheral blood, obtained on day 0 of AZD1222 vaccination. The receptor set was obtained from an adult in good health.

This sequence joins TRBV3-1 (or the pseudogene TRBV3-2) and TRBJ2-2, with 8 bases lining up with TRBD2. The CDR3 has 15 residues. The V segment lost 0 bases and the J segment 6 bases; nucleotides outside the gene matches: 3. Germline CDR1 is LGHDT and CDR2 is YNNKEL (reference sequence). The chain's CDR3 is CASSQDLTSAGELFF. The CDR3 DNA sequence: TGTGCCAGCAGCCAAGACCTGACTAGCGCCGGGGAGCTGTTTTTT.

V gene TRBV19 combines with J gene TRBJ1-5, with TRBD1 as a possible D gene (6 bases). Trimming left V 5 bases short and J 9 bases short, with 14 bases between. CDR1 and CDR2 (germline): LNHDA, SQIVND (reference sequence). The length of the CDR3 is 13 residues. CDR3 in DNA: TGTGCCAGTAGTGTACAGGGCCTGGGGCCCCAGCATTTT. This codes for CASSVQGLGPQHF.

The rearrangement joins TRBV18 to TRBJ1-4; D remains ambiguous. The CDR3 has 15 amino acids. CDR1 is KGHSH, CDR2 LQKENI, per germline. V shed 6 bases and J shed 0 bases, with 11 bases lying between them. CDR3 region: CASSQIQSTNEKLFF. The DNA of the CDR3 is TGTGCCAGCTCTCAGATACAGTCAACTAATGAAAAACTGTTTTTT.

The DNA for the CDR3 is TGTGCCAGCAGCGCACAGGGGAATAGCAATCAGCCCCAGCATTTT. This codes for CASSAQGNSNQPQHF. V gene TRBV9 combines with J gene TRBJ1-5, with 7 bases identical to TRBD1. After removal of 3 bases from V and 0 bases from J, the junction contained 3 bases not matched to a gene. The CDR3 length is 15 residues. The germline V gene encodes CDR1 SGDLS and CDR2 YYNGEE.

This chain joins TRBV4-3 and TRBJ2-3, with TRBD1 identical over 7 bases. The CDR3 consists of 17 residues. Germline lookup yields CDR1 LGHNA and CDR2 YSLEER. The trim removed 4 bases at V and 2 bases at J, leaving 12 bases unmatched. CDR3 residues: CASSPSPQGLATDTQYF. The CDR3 DNA is TGCGCCAGCAGCCCCAGCCCACAGGGGCTTGCCACAGATACGCAGTATTTT.

The chain links TRBV18 to TRBJ2-3, with 14 bases that match TRBD2. Per germline, CDR1 KGHSH and CDR2 LQKENI. The trim removed 6 bases at V and 4 bases at J, leaving 9 bases unmatched. This CDR3 contains 17 residues. The CDR3 loop is CASSQNMGLAGADTQYF. The CDR3 DNA is TGTGCCAGCTCCCAAAACATGGGACTAGCGGGAGCAGATACGCAGTATTTT.

The chain links TRBV28 to TRBJ2-1, with TRBD2 matching 7 bases. The germline gives CDR1 MDHEN, CDR2 SYDVKM. The CDR3 sequence is 14 residues long. J lost 12 bases, V lost 1 base, and 9 bases had no gene match. This chain's CDR3 is CASSLFAGVVGQFF. The CDR3 coding sequence is TGTGCCAGCAGTTTATTCGCGGGAGTTGTAGGGCAGTTCTTC.

V gene TRBV6-2 or TRBV6-3 combines with J gene TRBJ2-7, with unresolved D. V was pared by 2 bases and J by 0 bases, with 11 bases between. Germline values: CDR1 MNHEY, CDR2 SVGEGT. The CDR3 loop spans 15 amino acids. This CDR3 reads CASSYDSFYSYEQYF. In DNA form, the CDR3 reads TGTGCCAGCAGTTACGACTCTTTCTACTCCTACGAGCAGTACTTC.

This rearrangement joins TRBV4-3 to TRBJ2-7; D is perhaps TRBD1 (6 bases). The CDR3 runs to 15 residues. Germline CDR1 LGHNA, CDR2 YSLEER. Trimming left V 4 bases short and J 4 bases short, with 17 bases between. DNA of the CDR3: TGCGCCAGCAGCCCCGCTAGTACAGGGTTATACGAGCAGTACTTC. Its translation is CASSPASTGLYEQYF.

The chain has TRBV7-3 and TRBJ2-1; 7 bases align to TRBD2. This CDR3 has 14 amino acids. Unmatched junction bases numbered 3, after V lost 2 bases and J lost 5 bases. Germline V gene lookup returns CDR1 SGHTA and CDR2 FQGTGA. CDR3 sequence reads: CASSLRGSNNEQFF. CDR3 coding DNA: TGTGCCAGCAGCTTACGCGGGAGTAACAATGAGCAGTTCTTC. Together with reference TRBV7-3 and TRBJ2-1, the CDR3 gives the full variable domain: GAGVSQTPSNKVTEKGKYVELRCDPISGHTALYWYRQSLGQGPEFLIYFQGTGAADDSGLPNDRFFAVRPEGSVSTLKIQRTERGDSAVYLCASSLRGSNNEQFFGPGTRLTVL.

The DNA of the CDR3 is TGTGCCAGCCGCTCCGGGGGCACAGATACGCAGTATTTT. Protein: CASRSGGTDTQYF. The chain has TRBV28 and TRBJ2-3, with D maybe TRBD2 (5 bases). The CDR3 has 13 amino acids. CDR1 and CDR2 from the germline V gene are MDHEN and SYDVKM. V was cut by 8 bases and J by 1 base, with 10 bases left in between.

The V gene is TRBV6-1, the J gene TRBJ1-2, with D tentatively TRBD1 (5 bases). V was shortened by 3 bases and J by 5 bases, with 13 bases between the two germline ends. This CDR3 is 14 amino acids long. CDR1 and CDR2 (germline): MNHNS, SASEGT. CDR3: CASSELQGSYGYTF. As DNA, the CDR3 is TGTGCCAGCAGTGAGCTCCAGGGCTCATATGGCTACACCTTC.

The V and J genes are TRBV28 and TRBJ1-1, with D tentatively TRBD1 (5 bases). The CDR3 extends over 14 amino acids. The ends were cut back, 2 bases at V and 5 bases at J, with 12 bases in the middle. Germline CDR1 and CDR2: MDHEN and SYDVKM. The CDR3 DNA sequence: TGTGCCAGCAGTTTACGCCGCGGGGGGACTGAAGCTTTCTTT. Protein sequence: CASSLRRGGTEAFF.

This sequence joins TRBV18 and TRBJ1-5; D possibly corresponds to TRBD1 (6 bases). Germline loops: CDR1 KGHSH, CDR2 LQKENI. V was shortened by 3 bases and J by 3 bases, with 12 bases between the two germline ends. CDR3 length: 15 residues. The CDR3 bases are TGTGCCAGCTCACCCACACAGGGTCACAATCAGCCCCAGCATTTT. Its protein product is CASSPTQGHNQPQHF.

V gene TRBV5-1 combines with J gene TRBJ1-4, with 10 bases that match TRBD1. V gave up 4 bases and J gave up 7 bases; unmatched junction bases: 16. Germline V gene data show CDR1 as SGHRS and CDR2 as YFSETQ. This CDR3 region has 18 residues. The CDR3 sequence: CASSPGQGRILTPEKLFF. CDR3 coding DNA: TGCGCCAGCAGCCCGGGACAGGGGAGGATTTTGACACCTGAAAAACTGTTTTTT.

The chain couples TRBV18 to TRBJ1-2; D unclear. Trimming removed 2 bases from V and 1 base from J, with 5 bases in between. Germline CDR1 reads KGHSH; CDR2 reads LQKENI. The CDR3 runs to 13 residues. The CDR3 spells CASSPGGNYGYTF. Written as DNA, the CDR3 is TGTGCCAGCTCACCAGGCGGTAACTATGGCTACACCTTC.

CDR3 DNA: TGTGCCATCAGTGGCGGTTCGGGACACCAAGAGACCCAGTACTTC. Translated, it gives CAISGGSGHQETQYF. This chain links TRBV10-3 with TRBJ2-5, with D perhaps given as TRBD1 or TRBD2 (5 bases each). CDR1 is ENHRY and CDR2 is SYGVKD in the germline V gene. The germline V and J ends were trimmed by 4 bases and 0 bases, with 12 bases remaining between them. CDR3 length equals 15 residues.

The V and J genes are TRBV23-1 and TRBJ2-7; D assignment may be TRBD1 or TRBD2 (5 bases each). TRBV23-1 is an ORF, with its function uncertain. This CDR3 region has 16 residues. V was trimmed by 0 bases and J by 0 bases, leaving 12 bases between them. CDR3 bases: TGCGCCAGCAGTCAATCGGGGGTCCTGAACTCCTACGAGCAGTACTTC. Its translation: CASSQSGVLNSYEQYF.

The V and J genes are TRBV9 and TRBJ2-7, with TRBD2 matching 8 bases. The CDR3 spans 14 residues. Trimming cost V 0 bases and J 2 bases; bases outside gene matches: 1. The germline gives CDR1 SGDLS, CDR2 YYNGEE. CDR3 region: CASSVETSAYEQYF. The CDR3 DNA is TGTGCCAGCAGCGTAGAGACTAGCGCCTACGAGCAGTACTTC.